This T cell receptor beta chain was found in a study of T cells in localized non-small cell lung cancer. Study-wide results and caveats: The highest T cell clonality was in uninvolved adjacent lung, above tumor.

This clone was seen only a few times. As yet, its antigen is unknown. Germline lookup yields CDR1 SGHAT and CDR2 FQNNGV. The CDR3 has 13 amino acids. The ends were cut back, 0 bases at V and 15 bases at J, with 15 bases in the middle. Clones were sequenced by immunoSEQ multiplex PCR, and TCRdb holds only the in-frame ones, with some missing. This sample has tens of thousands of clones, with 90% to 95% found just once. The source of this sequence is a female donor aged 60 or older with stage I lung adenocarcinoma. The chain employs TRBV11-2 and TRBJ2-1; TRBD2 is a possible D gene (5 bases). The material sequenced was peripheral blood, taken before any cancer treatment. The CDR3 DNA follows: TGTGCCAGCAGCTTAGATCGGGGTCCCTTGCTGTTCTTC. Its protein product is CASSLDRGPLLFF.